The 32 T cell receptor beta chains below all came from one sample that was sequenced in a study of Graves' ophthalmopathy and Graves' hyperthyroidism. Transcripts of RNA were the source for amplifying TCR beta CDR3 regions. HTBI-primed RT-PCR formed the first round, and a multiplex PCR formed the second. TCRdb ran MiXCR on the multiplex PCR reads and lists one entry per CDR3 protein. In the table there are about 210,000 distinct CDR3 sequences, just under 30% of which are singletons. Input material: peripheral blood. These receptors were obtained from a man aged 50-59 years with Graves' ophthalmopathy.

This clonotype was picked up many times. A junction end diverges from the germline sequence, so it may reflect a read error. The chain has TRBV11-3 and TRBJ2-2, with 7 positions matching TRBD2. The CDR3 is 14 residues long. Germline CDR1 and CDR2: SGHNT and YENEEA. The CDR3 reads CASSFGEAGEELLF. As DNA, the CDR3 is TGTGCCAGCAGCTTCGGTGAGGCGGGGGAGGAGCTGCTTTTT.

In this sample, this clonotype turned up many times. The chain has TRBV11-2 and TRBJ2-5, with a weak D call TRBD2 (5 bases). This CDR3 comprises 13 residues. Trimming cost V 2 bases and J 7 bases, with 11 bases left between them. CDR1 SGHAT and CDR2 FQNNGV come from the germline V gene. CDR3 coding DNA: TGTGCCAGCAGCTTACGGGGTCTTCGGACCCAGTACTTC. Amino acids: CASSLRGLRTQYF.

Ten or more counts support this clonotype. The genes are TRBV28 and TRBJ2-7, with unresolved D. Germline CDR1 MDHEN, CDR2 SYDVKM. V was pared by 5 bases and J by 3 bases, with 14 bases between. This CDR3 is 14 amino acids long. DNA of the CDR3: TGTGCCAGCAGTCCCAACGGAGTGATCTACGAGCAGTACTTC. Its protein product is CASSPNGVIYEQYF.

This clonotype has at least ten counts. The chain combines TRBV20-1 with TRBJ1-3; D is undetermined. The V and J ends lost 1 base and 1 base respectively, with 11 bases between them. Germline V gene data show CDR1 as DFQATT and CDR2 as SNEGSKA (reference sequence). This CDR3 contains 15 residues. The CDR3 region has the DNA TGCAGTGCTAGAGCGTTTGTTGGGTCTGGAAACACCATATATTTT. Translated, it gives CSARAFVGSGNTIYF.

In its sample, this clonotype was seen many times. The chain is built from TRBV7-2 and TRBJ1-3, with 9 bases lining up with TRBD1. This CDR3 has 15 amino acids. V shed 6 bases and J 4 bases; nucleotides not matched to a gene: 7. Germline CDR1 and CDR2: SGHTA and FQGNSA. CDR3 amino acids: CASSSNRGRGNTIYF. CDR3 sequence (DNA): TGTGCCAGCAGTTCGAACAGGGGGCGCGGAAACACCATATATTTT.

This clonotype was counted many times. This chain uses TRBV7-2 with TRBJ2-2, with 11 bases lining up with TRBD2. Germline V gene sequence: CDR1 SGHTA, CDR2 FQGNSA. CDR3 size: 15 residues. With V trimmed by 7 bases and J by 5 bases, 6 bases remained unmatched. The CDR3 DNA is TGTGCCAGCACTACTAGCGGGAGTAGAACCGGGGAGCTGTTTTTT. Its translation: CASTTSGSRTGELFF.

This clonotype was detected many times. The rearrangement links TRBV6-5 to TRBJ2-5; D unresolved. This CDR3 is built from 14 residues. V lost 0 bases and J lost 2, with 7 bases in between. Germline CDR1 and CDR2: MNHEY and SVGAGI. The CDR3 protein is CASSYSNAQETQYF. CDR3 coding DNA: TGTGCCAGCAGTTACTCGAATGCTCAAGAGACCCAGTACTTC.

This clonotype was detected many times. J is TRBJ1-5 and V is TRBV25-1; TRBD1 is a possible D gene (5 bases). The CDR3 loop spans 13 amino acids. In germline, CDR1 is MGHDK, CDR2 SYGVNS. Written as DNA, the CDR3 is TGTGCGAGCGGGCAGGGAACGAATCAGCCCCAGCATTTT. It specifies CASGQGTNQPQHF.

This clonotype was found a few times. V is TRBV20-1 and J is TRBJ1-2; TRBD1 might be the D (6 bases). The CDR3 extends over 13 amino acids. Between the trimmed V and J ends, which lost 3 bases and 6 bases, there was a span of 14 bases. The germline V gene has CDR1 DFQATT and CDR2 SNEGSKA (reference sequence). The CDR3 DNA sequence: TGCAGTGCTAGGGAACAGGGCAAGGATGGCTACACCTTC. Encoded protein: CSAREQGKDGYTF.

CDR3 region: CASSLADRGNSPLHF. The CDR3 DNA sequence: TGCGCCAGCAGCTTGGCCGACAGGGGTAATTCACCCCTCCACTTT. V gene TRBV5-1 combines with J gene TRBJ1-6; 8 bases align to TRBD1. The germline V gene encodes CDR1 SGHRS and CDR2 YFSETQ. Trimming cost V 0 bases and J 6 bases; bases outside gene matches: 2. This CDR3 spans 15 amino acids.

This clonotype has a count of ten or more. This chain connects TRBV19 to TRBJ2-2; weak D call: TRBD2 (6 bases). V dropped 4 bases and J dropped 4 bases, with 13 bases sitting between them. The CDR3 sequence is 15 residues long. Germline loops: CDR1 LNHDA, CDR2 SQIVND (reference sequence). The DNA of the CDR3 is TGTGCCAGTAGTAACGGAGGGGCGGCCACCGGGGAGCTGTTTTTT. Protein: CASSNGGAATGELFF.

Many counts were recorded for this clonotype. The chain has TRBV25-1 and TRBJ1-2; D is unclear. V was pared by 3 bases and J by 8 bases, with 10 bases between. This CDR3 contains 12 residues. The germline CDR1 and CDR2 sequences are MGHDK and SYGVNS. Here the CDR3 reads CASSDFPRGYTF. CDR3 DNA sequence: TGTGCCAGCAGTGATTTTCCTCGCGGCTACACCTTC.

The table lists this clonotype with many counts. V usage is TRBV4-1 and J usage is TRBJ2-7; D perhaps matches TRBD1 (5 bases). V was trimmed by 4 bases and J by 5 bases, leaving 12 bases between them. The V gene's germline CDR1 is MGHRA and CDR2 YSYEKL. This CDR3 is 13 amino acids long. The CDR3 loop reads CASSREQVHEQYF. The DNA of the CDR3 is TGCGCCAGCAGCCGGGAACAGGTCCACGAGCAGTACTTC.

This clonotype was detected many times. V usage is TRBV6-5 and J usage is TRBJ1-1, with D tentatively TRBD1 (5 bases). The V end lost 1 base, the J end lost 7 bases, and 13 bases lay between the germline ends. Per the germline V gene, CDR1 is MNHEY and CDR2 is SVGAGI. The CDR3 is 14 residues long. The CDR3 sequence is CASSYFLGEGEAFF. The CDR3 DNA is TGTGCCAGCAGTTACTTTTTGGGGGAAGGTGAAGCTTTCTTT.

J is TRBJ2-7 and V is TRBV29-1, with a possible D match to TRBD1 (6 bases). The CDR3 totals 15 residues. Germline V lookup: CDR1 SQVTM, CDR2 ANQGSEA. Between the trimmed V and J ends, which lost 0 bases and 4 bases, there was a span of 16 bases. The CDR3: CSVEEAGQSTYEQYF. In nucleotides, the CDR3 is TGCAGCGTTGAAGAAGCAGGACAGAGCACTTACGAGCAGTACTTC.

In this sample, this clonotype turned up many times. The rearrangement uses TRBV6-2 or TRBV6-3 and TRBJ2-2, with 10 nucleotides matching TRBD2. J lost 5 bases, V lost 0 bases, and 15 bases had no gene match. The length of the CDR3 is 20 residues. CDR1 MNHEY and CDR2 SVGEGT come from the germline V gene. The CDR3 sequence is CASSYSYPSGSPGGTGELFF. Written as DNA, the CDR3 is TGTGCCAGCAGTTACTCTTACCCTAGCGGGAGCCCCGGAGGGACCGGGGAGCTGTTTTTT.

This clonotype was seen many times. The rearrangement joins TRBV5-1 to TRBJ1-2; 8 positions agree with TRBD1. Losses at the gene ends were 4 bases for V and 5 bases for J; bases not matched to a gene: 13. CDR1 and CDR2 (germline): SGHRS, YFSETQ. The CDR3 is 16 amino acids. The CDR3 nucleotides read TGCGCCAGCAGCCCAGGACAGGGAGGGGCCTCTTATGGCTACACCTTC. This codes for CASSPGQGGASYGYTF.

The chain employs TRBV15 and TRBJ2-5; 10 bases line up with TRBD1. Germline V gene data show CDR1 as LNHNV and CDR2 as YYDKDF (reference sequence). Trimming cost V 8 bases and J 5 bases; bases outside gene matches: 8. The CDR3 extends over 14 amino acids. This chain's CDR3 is CATWDRGKAETQYF. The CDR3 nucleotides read TGTGCCACCTGGGACAGGGGAAAGGCTGAGACCCAGTACTTC.

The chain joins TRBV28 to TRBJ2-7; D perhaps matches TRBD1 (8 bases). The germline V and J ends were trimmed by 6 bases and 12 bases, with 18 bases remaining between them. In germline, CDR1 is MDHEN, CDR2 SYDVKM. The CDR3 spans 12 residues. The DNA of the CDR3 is TGTGCCAGCAGCGCTACAGGGGGAGGGGCGTACTTC. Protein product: CASSATGGGAYF.

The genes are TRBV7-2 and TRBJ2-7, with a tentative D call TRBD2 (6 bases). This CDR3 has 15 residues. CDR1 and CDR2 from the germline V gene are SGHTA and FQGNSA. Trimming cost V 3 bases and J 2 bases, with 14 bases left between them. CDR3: CASSFPGLGAYEQYF. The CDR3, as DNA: TGTGCCAGCAGCTTTCCGGGACTGGGGGCCTACGAGCAGTACTTC.

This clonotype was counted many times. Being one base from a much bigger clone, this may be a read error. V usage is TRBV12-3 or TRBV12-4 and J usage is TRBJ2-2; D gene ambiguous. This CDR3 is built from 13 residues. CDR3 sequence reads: CASGFNGRGELFF. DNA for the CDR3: TGTGCCAGCGGTTTTAACGGAAGGGGGGAGCTGTTTTTT.

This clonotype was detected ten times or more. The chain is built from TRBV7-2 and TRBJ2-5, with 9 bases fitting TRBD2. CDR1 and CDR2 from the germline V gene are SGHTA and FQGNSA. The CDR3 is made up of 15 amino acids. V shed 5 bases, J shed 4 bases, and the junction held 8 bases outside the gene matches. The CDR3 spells CASSQRELAGETQYF. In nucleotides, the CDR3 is TGTGCCAGCAGCCAGAGAGAACTAGCGGGAGAGACCCAGTACTTC.

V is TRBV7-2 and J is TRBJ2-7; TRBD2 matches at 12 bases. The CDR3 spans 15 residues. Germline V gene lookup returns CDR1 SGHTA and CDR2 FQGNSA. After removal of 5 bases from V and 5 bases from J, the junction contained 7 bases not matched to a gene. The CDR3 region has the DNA TGTGCCAGCAGCCCTAGACTAGCGGGAGCCAACGAGCAGTACTTC. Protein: CASSPRLAGANEQYF.

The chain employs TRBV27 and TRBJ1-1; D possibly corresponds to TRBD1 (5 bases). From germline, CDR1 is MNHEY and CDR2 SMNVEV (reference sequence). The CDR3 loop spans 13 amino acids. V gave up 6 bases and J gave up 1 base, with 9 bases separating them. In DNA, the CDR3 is TGTGCCAGCAGGAACACAGGGAACACTGAAGCTTTCTTT. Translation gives CASRNTGNTEAFF.

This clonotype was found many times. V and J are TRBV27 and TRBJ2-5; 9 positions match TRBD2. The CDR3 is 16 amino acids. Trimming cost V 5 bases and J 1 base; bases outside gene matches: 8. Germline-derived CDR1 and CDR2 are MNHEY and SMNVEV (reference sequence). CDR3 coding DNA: TGTGCCAGCAGTACCTTGGCGGGAGGGGCCCAAGAGACCCAGTACTTC. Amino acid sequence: CASSTLAGGAQETQYF.

The CDR3 nucleotides are TGTGCCAGCAGTATACAGTTAATGAACACTGAAGCTTTCTTT. Protein sequence: CASSIQLMNTEAFF. This chain uses TRBV12-3 or TRBV12-4 with TRBJ1-1, with D uncertain. V was clipped by 5 bases and J by 0 bases, with 10 bases between them. This CDR3 comprises 14 residues.

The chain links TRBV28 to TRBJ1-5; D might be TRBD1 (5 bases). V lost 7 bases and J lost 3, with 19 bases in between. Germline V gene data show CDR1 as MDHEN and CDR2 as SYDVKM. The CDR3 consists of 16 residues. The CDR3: CASTASGNRFNQPQHF. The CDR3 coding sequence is TGTGCCAGCACCGCCTCAGGTAACAGGTTCAATCAGCCCCAGCATTTT.

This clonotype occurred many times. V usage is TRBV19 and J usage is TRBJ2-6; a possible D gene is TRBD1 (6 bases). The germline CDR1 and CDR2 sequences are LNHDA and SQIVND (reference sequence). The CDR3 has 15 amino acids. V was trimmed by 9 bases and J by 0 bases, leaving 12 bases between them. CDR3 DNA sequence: TGTGCCAGCAGCACGACAGGCTCTGGGGCCAACGTCCTGACTTTC. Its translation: CASSTTGSGANVLTF.

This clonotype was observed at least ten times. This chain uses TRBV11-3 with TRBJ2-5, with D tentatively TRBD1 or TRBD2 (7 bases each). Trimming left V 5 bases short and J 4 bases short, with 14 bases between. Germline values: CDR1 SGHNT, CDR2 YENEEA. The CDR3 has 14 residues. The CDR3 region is CASSQGGNRETQYF. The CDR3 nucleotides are TGTGCCAGCAGCCAGGGGGGGAATAGAGAGACCCAGTACTTC.

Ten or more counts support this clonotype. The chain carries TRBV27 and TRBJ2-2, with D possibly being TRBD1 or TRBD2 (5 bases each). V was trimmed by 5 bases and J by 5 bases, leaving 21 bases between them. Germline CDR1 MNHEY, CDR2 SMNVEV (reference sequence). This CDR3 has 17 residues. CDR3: CASSTSRDRRETGELFF. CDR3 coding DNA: TGTGCCAGCAGTACCTCCCGGGACCGTAGGGAAACCGGGGAGCTGTTTTTT.

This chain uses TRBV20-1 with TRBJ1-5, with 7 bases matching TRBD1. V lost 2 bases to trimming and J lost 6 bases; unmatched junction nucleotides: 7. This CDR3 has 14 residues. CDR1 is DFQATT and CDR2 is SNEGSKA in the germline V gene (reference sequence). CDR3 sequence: CSARQAGGSQPQHF. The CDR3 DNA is TGCAGTGCTAGACAGGCAGGGGGAAGTCAGCCCCAGCATTTT.

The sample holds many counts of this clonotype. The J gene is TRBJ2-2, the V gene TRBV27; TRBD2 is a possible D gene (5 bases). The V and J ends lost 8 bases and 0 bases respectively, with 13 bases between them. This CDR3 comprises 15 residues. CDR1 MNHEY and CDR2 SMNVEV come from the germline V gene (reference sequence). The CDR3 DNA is TGTGCCAGCCTTCAAATCGGGGCGAACACCGGGGAGCTGTTTTTT. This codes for CASLQIGANTGELFF.